The 13 T cell receptor beta chains presented below share a single source sample, sequenced in a study of blood T cell repertoires in COVID-19. Clones were read by immunoSEQ multiplex PCR, and TCRdb kept only the in-frame ones, dropping some. The table has approximately 34,000 clones, around 85% seen once; the top ten hold 3% to 3.5%. The specimen was peripheral blood. These receptors came from a man aged 70-80 years with COVID-19, enrolled during active disease.

This sequence joins TRBV9 and TRBJ2-5; the match to TRBD2 covers 13 bases. CDR3 size: 16 residues. CDR1 and CDR2 from the germline V gene are SGDLS and YYNGEE. V shed 4 bases and J 5 bases; nucleotides not matched to a gene: 8. The CDR3, as DNA: TGTGCCAGCAGCCTGGGACTAGCGGGAACGGGGGAGACCCAGTACTTC. Its translation is CASSLGLAGTGETQYF.

The rearrangement uses TRBV27 and TRBJ1-5; 7 nucleotides align to TRBD1. In germline, CDR1 is MNHEY, CDR2 SMNVEV (reference sequence). This CDR3 is built from 13 residues. J was trimmed by 3 bases and V by 6 bases; bases with no gene match: 2. The CDR3 region has the DNA TGTGCCAGCAGAACAGGGGACAATCAGCCCCAGCATTTT. As protein: CASRTGDNQPQHF.

The chain carries TRBV5-4 and TRBJ1-3; 7 bases line up with TRBD1. V trimming: 3 bases; J trimming: 2 bases; junction bases outside the gene matches: 2. The CDR3 is made up of 14 amino acids. The V gene's germline CDR1 is SGHNT and CDR2 YYREEE (reference sequence). CDR3 sequence: CASSSDRAGNTIYF. The CDR3 DNA follows: TGTGCCAGCAGCTCCGACAGGGCTGGAAACACCATATATTTT.

J is TRBJ1-4 and V is TRBV15; 7 bases are shared with TRBD1. Germline V lookup: CDR1 LNHNV, CDR2 YYDKDF (reference sequence). The CDR3 contains 13 residues. V lost 4 bases, J lost 6 bases, and 2 bases stayed unmatched. The CDR3 region is CATSNRGYEKLFF. The CDR3 nucleotides read TGTGCCACCAGCAACAGGGGTTATGAAAAACTGTTTTTT.

The rearrangement links TRBV7-2 to TRBJ2-5; 8 bases map to TRBD1. The J segment lost 4 bases and the V segment lost 5 bases, leaving 6 bases of the junction unmatched. CDR1 SGHTA and CDR2 FQGNSA come from the germline V gene. There are 14 residues in the CDR3. The CDR3 loop is CASSRDRGRETQYF. The DNA of the CDR3 is TGTGCCAGCAGCAGAGACAGGGGCAGAGAGACCCAGTACTTC.

The rearrangement uses TRBV6-1 and TRBJ1-4; no reliable D call. The V gene's germline CDR1 is MNHNS and CDR2 SASEGT. The length of the CDR3 is 14 residues. V gave up 2 bases and J gave up 8 bases, with 12 bases separating them. In DNA form, the CDR3 reads TGTGCCAGCAGTGAATTTCCGGGAGTAGAAAAACTGTTTTTT. This sequence encodes CASSEFPGVEKLFF.

This clone was counted a few times. The CDR3 loop reads CASSYDGGGNEQYF. The CDR3 DNA follows: TGTGCCAGCAGTTACGATGGAGGCGGTAACGAGCAGTACTTC. The gene calls are TRBV6-6 and TRBJ2-7, with D possibly TRBD2 on 5 matching bases. CDR3 length equals 14 residues. CDR1 is MNHNY, CDR2 SVGAGI, per germline (reference sequence). With 2 bases removed from V and 5 bases from J, the gap between germline ends came to 13 bases.

V and J are TRBV9 and TRBJ1-1; 7 nucleotides agree with TRBD1. The CDR3 covers 14 residues. Germline values: CDR1 SGDLS, CDR2 YYNGEE. Trimming cost V 3 bases and J 1 base; bases outside gene matches: 3. The chain's CDR3 is CASSGQGQNTEAFF. The CDR3 DNA is TGTGCCAGCAGCGGACAGGGACAGAACACTGAAGCTTTCTTT. Together with reference TRBV9 and TRBJ1-1, the CDR3 gives the full variable domain: DSGVTQTPKHLITATGQRVTLRCSPRSGDLSVYWYQQSLDQGLQFLIQYYNGEERAKGNILERFSAQQFPDLHSELNLSSLELGDSALYFCASSGQGQNTEAFFGQGTRLTVV.

The chain uses TRBV7-6 and TRBJ2-5; 14 bases match TRBD2. Germline V gene lookup returns CDR1 SGHVS and CDR2 FNYEAQ. The J segment lost 1 base and the V segment lost 4 bases, leaving 2 bases of the junction unmatched. This CDR3 is 16 amino acids long. In DNA form, the CDR3 reads TGTGCCAGCAGCTCCGGACTAGCGGGAGGCCAAGAGACCCAGTACTTC. It encodes CASSSGLAGGQETQYF.

The CDR3 coding sequence is TGTGCCAGCAGCTTATCTCTTAGCGGACTAAGCTCCTACAATGAGCAGTTCTTC. Amino acid sequence: CASSLSLSGLSSYNEQFF. The chain has TRBV7-2 and TRBJ2-1; a weak D match, TRBD2 (6 bases). V gave up 2 bases and J gave up 0 bases, with 17 bases separating them. This CDR3 contains 18 residues. Germline values: CDR1 SGHTA, CDR2 FQGNSA.

V and J are TRBV7-9 and TRBJ1-4; 7 nucleotides match TRBD1. In germline, CDR1 is SEHNR, CDR2 FQNEAQ (reference sequence). J gave up 11 bases and V 4 bases, and 7 bases lay outside the gene matches. The CDR3 runs to 13 residues. The CDR3 sequence: CASSSGQAGKLFF. CDR3 bases: TGTGCCAGCAGCTCAGGACAGGCCGGGAAACTGTTTTTT.

By sample fraction, this clone is medium-sized. This chain connects TRBV6-1 to TRBJ1-6, with D possibly being TRBD1 (6 bases). The CDR3 extends over 16 amino acids. In germline, CDR1 is MNHNS, CDR2 SASEGT. With 4 bases removed from V and 5 bases from J, the gap between germline ends came to 15 bases. The CDR3 here is CASSGEQGQNNSPLHF. Written as DNA, the CDR3 is TGTGCCAGCAGTGGTGAGCAGGGGCAGAATAATTCACCCCTCCACTTT.

The rearrangement uses TRBV2 and TRBJ1-4, with D perhaps matching TRBD1 (5 bases). The CDR3 contains 14 residues. Trimming took off 3 bases at V and 5 bases at J, with 10 bases between the two ends. Germline-derived CDR1 and CDR2 are SNHLY and FYNNEI. CDR3 protein: CASSDGRVNEKLFF. The DNA of the CDR3 is TGTGCCAGCAGTGATGGCAGGGTAAATGAAAAACTGTTTTTT.